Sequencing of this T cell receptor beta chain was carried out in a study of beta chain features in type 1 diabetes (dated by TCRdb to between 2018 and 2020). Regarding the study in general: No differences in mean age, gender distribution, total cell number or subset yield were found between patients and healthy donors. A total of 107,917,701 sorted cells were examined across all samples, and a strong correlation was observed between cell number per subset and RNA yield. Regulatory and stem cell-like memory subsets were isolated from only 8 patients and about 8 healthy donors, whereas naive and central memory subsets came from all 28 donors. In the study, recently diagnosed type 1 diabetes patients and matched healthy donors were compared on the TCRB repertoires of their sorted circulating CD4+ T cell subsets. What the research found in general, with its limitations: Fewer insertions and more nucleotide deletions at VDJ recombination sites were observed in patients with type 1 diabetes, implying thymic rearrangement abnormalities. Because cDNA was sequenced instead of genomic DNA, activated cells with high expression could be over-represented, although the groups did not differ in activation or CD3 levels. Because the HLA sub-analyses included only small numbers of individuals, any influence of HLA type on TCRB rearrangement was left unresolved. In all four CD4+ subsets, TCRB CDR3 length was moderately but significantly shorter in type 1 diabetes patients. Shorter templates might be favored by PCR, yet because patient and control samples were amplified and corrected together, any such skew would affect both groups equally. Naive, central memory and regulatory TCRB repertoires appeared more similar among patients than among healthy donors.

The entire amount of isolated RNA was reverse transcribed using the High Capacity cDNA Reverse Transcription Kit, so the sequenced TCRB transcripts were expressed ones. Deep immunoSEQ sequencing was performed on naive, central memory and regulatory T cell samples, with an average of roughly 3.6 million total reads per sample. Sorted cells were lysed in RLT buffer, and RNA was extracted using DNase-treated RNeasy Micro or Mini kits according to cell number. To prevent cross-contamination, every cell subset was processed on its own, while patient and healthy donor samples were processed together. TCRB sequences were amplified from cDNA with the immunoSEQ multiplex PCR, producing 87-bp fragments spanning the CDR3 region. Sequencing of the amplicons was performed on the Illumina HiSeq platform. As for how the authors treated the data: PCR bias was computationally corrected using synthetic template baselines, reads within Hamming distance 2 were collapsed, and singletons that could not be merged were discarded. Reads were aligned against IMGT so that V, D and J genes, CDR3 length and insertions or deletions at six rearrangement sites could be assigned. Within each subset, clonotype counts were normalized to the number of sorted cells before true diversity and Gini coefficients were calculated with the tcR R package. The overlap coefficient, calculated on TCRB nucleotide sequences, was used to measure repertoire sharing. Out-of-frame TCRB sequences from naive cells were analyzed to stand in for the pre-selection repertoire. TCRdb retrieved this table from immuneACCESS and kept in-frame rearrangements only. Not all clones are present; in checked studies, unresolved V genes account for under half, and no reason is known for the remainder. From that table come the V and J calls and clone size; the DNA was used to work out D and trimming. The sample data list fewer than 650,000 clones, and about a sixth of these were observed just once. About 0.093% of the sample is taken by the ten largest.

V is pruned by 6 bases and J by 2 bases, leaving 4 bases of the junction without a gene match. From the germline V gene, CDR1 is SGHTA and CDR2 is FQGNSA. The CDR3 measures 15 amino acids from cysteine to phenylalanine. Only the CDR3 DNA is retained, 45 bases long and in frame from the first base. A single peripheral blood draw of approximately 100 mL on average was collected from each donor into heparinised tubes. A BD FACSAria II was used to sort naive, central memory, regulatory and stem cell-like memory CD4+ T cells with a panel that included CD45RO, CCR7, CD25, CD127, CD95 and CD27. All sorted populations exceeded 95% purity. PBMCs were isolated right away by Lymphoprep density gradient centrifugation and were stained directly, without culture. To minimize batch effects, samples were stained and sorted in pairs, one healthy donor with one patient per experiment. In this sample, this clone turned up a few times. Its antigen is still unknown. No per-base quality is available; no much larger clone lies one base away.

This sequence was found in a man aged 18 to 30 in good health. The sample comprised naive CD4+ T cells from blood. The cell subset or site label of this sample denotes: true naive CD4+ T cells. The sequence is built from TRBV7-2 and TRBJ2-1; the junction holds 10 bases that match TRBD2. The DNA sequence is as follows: TGTGCCAGCAGTGGCGGACTAGCGGCCTACAATGAGCAGTTCTTC. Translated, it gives CASSGGLAAYNEQFF.